Shown below are 10 T cell receptor beta chains from a single sample sequenced in a study of cytomegalovirus exposure and HLA in healthy donors. PCR primers comprised 60 Vbeta and 13 Jbeta primers. Sequencing was performed with immunoSEQ multiplex PCR; in TCRdb, only in-frame clones are kept and a portion is missing. The sample shows about 120,000 clones, around 88% of them seen only once. Sequencing was done on a sample of PBMCs. Source of these receptors: a man aged 35-49 years in good health and CMV-seronegative.

The sample holds a few counts of this clone. The J gene is TRBJ2-3, the V gene TRBV4-2, with TRBD2 identical over 12 bases. With V trimmed by 1 base and J by 8 bases, 10 bases remained unmatched. This CDR3 region has 17 residues. The germline V gene has CDR1 LGHNA and CDR2 YNFKEQ. This CDR3 is CASSQGGTSGSPGTQYF. The DNA of the CDR3 is TGTGCCAGCAGCCAAGGGGGGACTAGCGGGTCACCAGGTACGCAGTATTTT.

The DNA of the CDR3 is TGTGCCAGCAGTTTATGGGAGACAGGGGGCAACTATGGCTACACCTTC. It is translated as CASSLWETGGNYGYTF. This chain uses TRBV28 with TRBJ1-2; TRBD1 agrees at 10 bases. The CDR3 has 16 residues. The V segment lost 0 bases and the J segment 2 bases; nucleotides outside the gene matches: 3. Germline V gives CDR1 MDHEN, CDR2 SYDVKM.

The rearrangement joins TRBV5-4 to TRBJ2-1; D possibly corresponds to TRBD2 (8 bases). The CDR3 contains 20 residues. The germline V gene has CDR1 SGHNT and CDR2 YYREEE (reference sequence). Trimming removed 5 bases from V and 4 bases from J, with 31 bases in between. The CDR3 DNA follows: TGTGCCAGCAGACCCCTTCAGGGACAGACGGCTGCTAGCGGGTACAATGAGCAGTTCTTC. It codes for CASRPLQGQTAASGYNEQFF.

This clone was observed once. The V gene is TRBV7-2, the J gene TRBJ2-2; a possible D gene is TRBD1 (5 bases). V was cut by 3 bases and J by 4 bases, with 12 bases left in between. There are 15 residues in the CDR3. Germline CDR1 SGHTA, CDR2 FQGNSA. The CDR3 region has the DNA TGTGCCAGCAGCTTGGGGCTTACATCCACCGGGGAGCTGTTTTTT. This encodes CASSLGLTSTGELFF.

A single count supports this clone. The chain couples TRBV27 to TRBJ2-7, with TRBD2 matching 10 bases. CDR1 is MNHEY and CDR2 is SMNVEV in the germline V gene (reference sequence). Trimming removed 5 bases from V and 0 bases from J; junction bases left unmatched: 7. The CDR3 is 16 residues long. This chain's CDR3 is CASSPQAGGSSYEQYF. In DNA form, the CDR3 reads TGTGCCAGCAGTCCCCAAGCGGGGGGGAGCTCCTACGAGCAGTACTTC.

This clone was recorded only once. The rearrangement uses TRBV29-1 and TRBJ1-1; no reliable D call. The germline V gene encodes CDR1 SQVTM and CDR2 ANQGSEA. CDR3 size: 11 residues. V gave up 4 bases and J gave up 1 base, with 4 bases separating them. This CDR3 is CSVVSNTEAFF. The CDR3 bases are TGCAGCGTTGTATCGAACACTGAAGCTTTCTTT.

The gene calls are TRBV7-9 and TRBJ1-5; TRBD1 aligns across 9 bases. This CDR3 spans 16 amino acids. The junction had 9 bases not matched to a gene; V was cut back by 5 bases and J by 4 bases. Germline V gene data show CDR1 as SEHNR and CDR2 as FQNEAQ (reference sequence). The DNA for the CDR3 is TGTGCCAGCAGCCATATGCCGGGACAGGGAAATCAGCCCCAGCATTTT. It translates to CASSHMPGQGNQPQHF.

This clone was counted a few times. V is TRBV5-6 and J is TRBJ2-7; tentatively, D is TRBD2 (6 bases). V was pared by 4 bases and J by 7 bases, with 21 bases between. The CDR3 is 15 amino acids. Germline values: CDR1 SGHDT, CDR2 YYEEEE. The CDR3 loop reads CASSRRPTGLGEQYF. The CDR3 nucleotides read TGTGCCAGCAGCCGTCGGCCCACGGGACTCGGAGAGCAGTACTTC.

CDR3 DNA: TGTGCCAGCAGCTTGATTCAGGGACAGACGGGTAATGAAAAACTGTTTTTT. Translation: CASSLIQGQTGNEKLFF. V is TRBV5-4 and J is TRBJ1-4; the match to TRBD1 covers 7 bases. CDR1 and CDR2 (germline): SGHNT, YYREEE (reference sequence). CDR3 length equals 17 residues. Germline trimming cut 1 base from V and 4 bases from J; bases unmatched to any gene: 10.

V usage is TRBV6-5 and J usage is TRBJ1-1, with D possibly TRBD1 on 5 matching bases. Germline V gene sequence: CDR1 MNHEY, CDR2 SVGAGI. The V end lost 2 bases, the J end lost 10 bases, and 17 bases lay between the germline ends. The CDR3 runs to 14 residues. Written as DNA, the CDR3 is TGTGCCAGCAGTTACAGTCCCCTACAGGCCGCAGCTTTCTTT. Encoded protein: CASSYSPLQAAAFF.